This is a list of T cell receptor beta chains from one sample in a study of T cell repertoires in cytomegalovirus infection. Their antigens are not known. Using its own MiXCR run on the reads, TCRdb lists one record per CDR3 protein. The data contain roughly 860,000 distinct CDR3 sequences, approximately 32% of them singletons. The sample consisted of cultured CD8+ T cells from PBMCs, taken from culture after CMV antigen stimulation. Source of these receptors: a human donor in good health (CMV status not recorded). Some clones in this sample may be carry-over from other donors' samples. Both conserved end residues are part of each CDR3. D genes are given only for firm matches. Clone size is not always given. Where it is, it says once, few, many or a class for expanded clones.

size: NA
J: TRBJ1-1
D: TRBD1
V: TRBV4-1
DNA: TGCGCCAGCAGCTTCCGGACAGGGGGCTTAGGCACTGAAGCTTTCTTT
CDR3: CASSFRTGGLGTEAFF

size: many
J: TRBJ2-1
D: TRBD2
V: TRBV7-6
DNA: TGTGCCAGCAGCTTAACCACTCTAGCGGGGGTCAACAATGAGCAGTTCTTC
CDR3: CASSLTTLAGVNNEQFF

size: NA
J: TRBJ2-1
D: NA
V: TRBV24-1
DNA: TGTGCCACCAGTGATTGGACCCACAATGAGCAGTTCTTC
CDR3: CATSDWTHNEQFF

size: NA
J: TRBJ1-4
D: NA
V: TRBV20-1
DNA: TGCAGTGCTAGAGGAATAGAGGGGAATGATGAAAAACTGTTTTTT
CDR3: CSARGIEGNDEKLFF

size: NA
J: TRBJ2-5
D: NA
V: TRBV7-6
DNA: TGTGCTAGCAGCCCCCAGGGGGGGTACGGGGGCCAAGAGACCCAGTACTTC
CDR3: CASSPQGGYGGQETQYF

size: few
J: TRBJ2-5
D: NA
V: TRBV4-3
DNA: TGCGCCAGCAGCCAAGATAGGGGCGCCAGGGCGAAGGTGGAGACCCAGTACTTC
CDR3: CASSQDRGARAKVETQYF

size: NA
J: TRBJ2-7
D: NA
V: TRBV27
DNA: TGTGCCAGCAGTTTATCAGAAGCCTCCTACGAGCAGTACTTC
CDR3: CASSLSEASYEQYF

size: once
J: TRBJ2-1
D: TRBD1
V: TRBV5-1
DNA: TGCGCCAGCAGCTTGTATGAGGGACAGGGGGCTGGAGATGAGCAGTTCTTC
CDR3: CASSLYEGQGAGDEQFF

size: NA
J: TRBJ2-1
D: TRBD1
V: TRBV20-1
DNA: TGCAGTGCTTTTCGAGGGGGACAGGGAACCTACAATGAGCAGTTCTTC
CDR3: CSAFRGGQGTYNEQFF

size: NA
J: TRBJ2-2
D: NA
V: TRBV27
DNA: TGTGCCAGCAGCAGTCGGGGCAGGAACACCGGGGAGCTGTTTTTT
CDR3: CASSSRGRNTGELFF

size: few
J: TRBJ2-7
D: NA
V: TRBV11-1
DNA: TGTGCCAGCAGCTTTGAGTACAGGGCTACCTACGAGCAGTACTTC
CDR3: CASSFEYRATYEQYF

size: few
J: TRBJ2-5
D: NA
V: TRBV7-6
DNA: TGTGCCAGCAGCTTAAGGGCGGTGGCCTCTGAGACCCAGTACTTC
CDR3: CASSLRAVASETQYF

size: NA
J: TRBJ1-3
D: NA
V: TRBV15
DNA: TGTGCCACCAGCACTGATCGGAGGAACACCATATATTTT
CDR3: CATSTDRRNTIYF

size: few
J: TRBJ2-1
D: TRBD2
V: TRBV7-9
DNA: TGTGCCAGCAGCACCACTAGCGGGTCCTTCGATGAGCAGTTCTTC
CDR3: CASSTTSGSFDEQFF

size: few
J: TRBJ2-5
D: NA
V: TRBV27
DNA: TGTGCCAGCAGTTTAAGGGGCAGGGCTCAGACCCAGTACTTC
CDR3: CASSLRGRAQTQYF

size: many
J: TRBJ2-2
D: NA
V: TRBV6-5
DNA: TGTGCCAGCAGTTACTCGAAAGGGCGCGGGGAGCTGTTTTTT
CDR3: CASSYSKGRGELFF

size: NA
J: TRBJ1-1
D: NA
V: TRBV5-5
DNA: TGTGTCAGCAGCTTGGCCAGGATGCTTAGTGAGGGCACTGAAGCTTTCTTT
CDR3: CVSSLARMLSEGTEAFF

size: many
J: TRBJ1-2
D: TRBD1
V: TRBV7-2
DNA: TGTGCCAGCAGCTTAGGGGGACAGGGCCCCCGATACTATGGCTACACCTTC
CDR3: CASSLGGQGPRYYGYTF

size: NA
J: TRBJ1-6
D: NA
V: TRBV5-6
DNA: TGTGCCAGCAGCAGAACGGACAGCTATTCACCCCTCCACTTT
CDR3: CASSRTDSYSPLHF

size: few
J: TRBJ2-4
D: NA
V: TRBV11-2
DNA: TGTGCCAGCAGCTTAGTGGGTCAAAACATTCAGTACTTC
CDR3: CASSLVGQNIQYF

size: many
J: TRBJ2-5
D: NA
V: TRBV12-3/TRBV12-4
DNA: TGTGCCAGCAGTCGGGGGGAGACCCAGTACTTC
CDR3: CASSRGETQYF

size: NA
J: TRBJ2-1
D: NA
V: TRBV5-1
DNA: TGCGCCAGCAGCTTGCAACGGGACCACTACAATGAGCAGTTCTTC
CDR3: CASSLQRDHYNEQFF

size: NA
J: TRBJ2-2
D: NA
V: TRBV6-5
DNA: TGTGCCAGCAGTTACTATCAACCCACCGGGGAGCTGTTTTTT
CDR3: CASSYYQPTGELFF

size: NA
J: TRBJ2-1
D: NA
V: TRBV6-5
DNA: TGTGCCAGCAGTTACTCGGGGGGCCGTTCCTACAATGAGCAGTTCTTC
CDR3: CASSYSGGRSYNEQFF

size: few
J: TRBJ2-1
D: TRBD1
V: TRBV7-9
DNA: TGTGCCAGCAGCACCGGACAGGCCAATGAGCAGTTCTTC
CDR3: CASSTGQANEQFF

size: NA
J: TRBJ2-2
D: TRBD2
V: TRBV7-6
DNA: TGTGCCAGCAGCCCCAGAGGGCCAGCGGGGTTAACCGGGGAGCTGTTTTTT
CDR3: CASSPRGPAGLTGELFF

size: NA
J: TRBJ2-7
D: NA
V: TRBV7-6
DNA: TGTGCCAGCAGCTTAGGGGGTATGGGGATAGGGTCCTACGAGCAGTACTTC
CDR3: CASSLGGMGIGSYEQYF

size: few
J: TRBJ1-1
D: NA
V: TRBV19
DNA: TGTGCCAGTAGTTTCTCAGGGGAGGGGACTGAAGCTTTCTTT
CDR3: CASSFSGEGTEAFF

size: few
J: TRBJ2-1
D: TRBD2
V: TRBV5-5
DNA: TGTGCCAGCAGCTTACTAGCGGAAAACTCCTACAATGAGCAGTTCTTC
CDR3: CASSLLAENSYNEQFF

size: NA
J: TRBJ2-2
D: TRBD1
V: TRBV4-1
DNA: TGCGCCAGCAGCCACCCCGGGACAGGATCTGGCGGGGAGCTGTTTTTT
CDR3: CASSHPGTGSGGELFF

size: few
J: TRBJ2-2
D: NA
V: TRBV10-3
DNA: TGTGCCATCAGTGAGCGGCAGGGAGGTACCGGGGAGCTGTTTTTT
CDR3: CAISERQGGTGELFF

size: NA
J: TRBJ2-6
D: TRBD1
V: TRBV28
DNA: TGTGCCAGCAGTCCGAGACAGGGGAAAGGTGGGGCCAACGTCCTGACTTTC
CDR3: CASSPRQGKGGANVLTF

size: few
J: TRBJ1-1
D: TRBD1
V: TRBV7-9
DNA: TGTGCCAGCGTCGGACAGGGAGGAGCTGAAGCTTTCTTT
CDR3: CASVGQGGAEAFF

size: NA
J: TRBJ2-5
D: TRBD2
V: TRBV6-6
DNA: TGTGCCCTCAGAGCAGCGGGGGGGTGGGAGACCCAGTACTTC
CDR3: CALRAAGGWETQYF

size: NA
J: TRBJ2-1
D: TRBD2
V: TRBV19
DNA: TGTGCCAGTAGTATTAGCGGGGGCACGAATGAGCAGTTCTTC
CDR3: CASSISGGTNEQFF

size: NA
J: TRBJ2-3
D: NA
V: TRBV5-4
DNA: TGTGCCAGCAGCGCGGGACAAGGAACGGGAGATACGCAGTATTTT
CDR3: CASSAGQGTGDTQYF

size: many
J: TRBJ1-6
D: NA
V: TRBV7-6
DNA: TGTGCCAGCAGCTTGGACGCAAATTCACCCCTCCACTTT
CDR3: CASSLDANSPLHF

size: NA
J: TRBJ1-5
D: NA
V: TRBV20-1
DNA: TGCAGTGCTAGAAGTAAGGACAGCACCTATAGAGGCAATCAGCCCCAGCATTTT
CDR3: CSARSKDSTYRGNQPQHF

size: NA
J: TRBJ1-6
D: TRBD1
V: TRBV5-1
DNA: TGCGCCAGCAGAAGGGGGCAAAATCCGCACTATAATTCACCCCTCCACTTT
CDR3: CASRRGQNPHYNSPLHF

size: NA
J: TRBJ2-1
D: TRBD2
V: TRBV7-6
DNA: TGTGCCAGCAGCTCGGGGGGTCGTCCAGCGGGGGGCAGGGACAATGAGCAGTTCTTC
CDR3: CASSSGGRPAGGRDNEQFF

size: many
J: TRBJ1-2
D: NA
V: TRBV7-8
DNA: TGTGCCAGCAGCCCCGGGGGGAATGGCTACACCTTC
CDR3: CASSPGGNGYTF

size: few
J: TRBJ1-2
D: NA
V: TRBV12-3/TRBV12-4
DNA: TGTGCCAGCAGTTTTTTTTTTGTAGATGGCTACACCTTC
CDR3: CASSFFFVDGYTF

size: NA
J: TRBJ2-1
D: NA
V: TRBV28
DNA: TGTGCCAGCAGTTTAAACGAAAATTCCTACAATGAGCAGTTCTTC
CDR3: CASSLNENSYNEQFF